This TCR beta chain was observed in a study of T cell responses to AZD1222 COVID-19 vaccine. The table came from immunoSEQ multiplex PCR; TCRdb's copy has only in-frame clones and leaves some out. The data hold about 60,000 clones, with 75% to 95% observed a single time. The germline V gene has CDR1 LGHDT and CDR2 YNNKEL (reference sequence). CDR3 size: 13 residues. Trimming shortened V by 0 bases and J by 9 bases, and 6 bases separated the two germline ends. The material sequenced was peripheral blood, taken 28 days after the second dose of the MenACWY control vaccine. This clonotype was sampled from an adult who received the MenACWY meningococcal vaccine as a control. This sequence joins TRBV3-1 (or the pseudogene TRBV3-2) and TRBJ1-6; D is undetermined. CDR3 DNA sequence: TGTGCCAGCAGCCAAGATATAGCTTCACCCCTCCACTTT. It translates to CASSQDIASPLHF.